Here is one T cell receptor (beta chain) with its context. The germline gives CDR1 SGHRS, CDR2 YFSETQ. The V gene lost 2 bases and the J gene lost 3 bases, with 14 bases spanning the gap. The CDR3 runs 15 residues. PCR was performed using 60 Vbeta and 13 Jbeta primers. Repertoires were generated with immunoSEQ multiplex PCR, while TCRdb's copy carries only in-frame clones and drops some. There are 100,000 to 150,000 clones in the sample; roughly 70% occur only once, and less than 5% lies in the top ten. This sample was included in a study of cytomegalovirus exposure and HLA in healthy donors. This sequence originates from a man aged 25-40 years in good health and CMV-seronegative. The rearrangement links TRBV5-1 to TRBJ1-2; D remains unclear. Sequenced: PBMCs. The CDR3 DNA reads TGCGCCAGCAGCTTAATAGGGAGGGATTACTATGGCTACACCTTC. Its protein is CASSLIGRDYYGYTF.